What follows are 28 T cell receptor beta chains derived from one specimen sequenced in a study of vaccination and CD4 T cells after COVID-19. No antigen has been identified for these receptors. Indicated treatment: approximately nine-day PBMC culture with coronavirus spike peptide pools or control peptides (ViraFEST assay). Sequence data for DNA of cultured CD4+ T cells were generated by the Oncomine TCR Beta short-read assay. TCRdb reprocessed the PCR reads with MiXCR, giving one entry per CDR3 protein. Here the sample spans 15,000 or so distinct CDR3 sequences, 30% to 35% being singletons. Sequenced: cultured CD4+ T cells from blood. Receptor source: a human donor with COVID-19.

Here the CDR3 DNA reads TGTGCCAGCAAAATCGGACAGGGGCATGGCTACACCTTC. This sequence encodes CASKIGQGHGYTF. The gene calls are TRBV28 and TRBJ1-2, with 9 bases matching TRBD1. V dropped 7 bases and J dropped 6; count of bases not matched to a gene: 6. Per germline, CDR1 MDHEN and CDR2 SYDVKM. The CDR3 extends over 13 amino acids.

This clonotype has a handful of counts. J is TRBJ2-2 and V is TRBV10-1, with 7 positions matching TRBD1. Germline assignment: CDR1 WNHNN and CDR2 SYGVQD (reference sequence). Unmatched junction bases numbered 4, after V lost 5 bases and J lost 4 bases. This CDR3 comprises 14 residues. CDR3 sequence: CASSKYRGTGELFF. Written as DNA, the CDR3 is TGCGCCAGCAGTAAATACAGGGGCACCGGGGAGCTGTTTTTT.

Regarding this clonotype: A read error may account for a junction end that differs from germline. The rearrangement uses TRBV6-2 or TRBV6-3 and TRBJ1-6; 7 bases are a match to TRBD1. Germline assignment: CDR1 MNHEY and CDR2 SVGEGT. The CDR3 runs 12 residues. The CDR3 spells CASSSGTVSIYF. As DNA, the CDR3 is TGTGCCAGCAGCTCCGGGACAGTTTCTATTTACTTT.

This clonotype came up a few times. The chain recombines TRBV6-4 with TRBJ1-2; 10 bases align to TRBD1. Germline V gene lookup returns CDR1 MRHNA and CDR2 SNTAGT. CDR3 size: 15 residues. The ends lost 4 bases at V and 2 bases at J; junction bases unmatched: 4. As DNA, the CDR3 is TGTGCCAGCAGTGCCATGGGACAGGGGAACTATGGCTACACCTTC. Translating it yields CASSAMGQGNYGYTF.

This rearrangement joins TRBV5-6 to TRBJ2-5; 8 bases are shared with TRBD1. With V trimmed by 4 bases and J by 4 bases, 9 bases remained unmatched. The CDR3 sequence is 15 residues long. Per germline, CDR1 SGHDT and CDR2 YYEEEE. The CDR3 loop is CASSIGQGGSETQYF. The CDR3 nucleotides read TGTGCCAGCAGCATAGGACAGGGAGGATCAGAGACCCAGTACTTC.

The J gene is TRBJ1-3, the V gene TRBV5-1; TRBD1 agrees at 8 bases. The V gene's germline CDR1 is SGHRS and CDR2 YFSETQ. The J segment lost 2 bases and the V segment lost 4 bases, leaving 11 bases of the junction unmatched. CDR3 length: 17 amino acids. CDR3: CASSALRTGNAGNTIYF. As DNA, the CDR3 is TGCGCCAGCAGCGCCCTCAGGACAGGGAACGCTGGAAACACCATATATTTT.

Notes on this clonotype: No DNA is shown, since the ends of the CDR3 on it are uncertain; the CDR3 is the one TCRdb lists. The chain has TRBV24-1 and TRBJ1-4; the table calls TRBD1, which could not be checked here. The CDR3 adds up to 17 amino acids, both ends counted. CDR1 is KGHDR and CDR2 is SFDVKD in the germline V gene. CDR3 sequence reads: CATSDLGQGRRMKNCFF.

Points on this clonotype: At one boundary the junction diverges from the germline segment, which might be a read error. CDR3 protein: CASSQEDLNTEAFF. The CDR3 coding sequence is TGTGCCAGCAGCCAAGAAGACCTGAACACTGAAGCTTTCTTT. The rearrangement uses TRBV4-1 and TRBJ1-1; D is undetermined. There are 14 residues in the CDR3. Germline CDR1 MGHRA, CDR2 YSYEKL.

This clonotype is deemed medium-sized. The genes are TRBV7-9 and TRBJ2-5; TRBD1 might be the D (6 bases). The CDR3 has 14 residues. Trimming removed 2 bases from V and 4 bases from J, with 11 bases in between. Germline values: CDR1 SEHNR, CDR2 FQNEAQ (reference sequence). The CDR3 nucleotides are TGTGCCAGCAGCTTACAGACAGGCTTAGAGACCCAGTACTTC. As protein: CASSLQTGLETQYF.

This clonotype was observed a handful of times. V is TRBV2 and J is TRBJ1-5; maybe TRBD1 (5 bases). Germline values: CDR1 SNHLY, CDR2 FYNNEI. The CDR3 runs 14 residues. V dropped 6 bases and J dropped 4 bases, with 13 bases sitting between them. The CDR3 spells CASRPGWENQPQHF. CDR3 DNA: TGTGCCAGCAGGCCAGGGTGGGAGAATCAGCCCCAGCATTTT.

This clonotype was detected only a few times. The chain joins TRBV20-1 to TRBJ2-3; TRBD2 matches 8 bases. The CDR3 runs to 15 residues. The V gene's germline CDR1 is DFQATT and CDR2 SNEGSKA (reference sequence). V trimming: 0 bases; J trimming: 8 bases; junction bases outside the gene matches: 10. CDR3 in DNA: TGCAGTGCTAGAGATAATGCCGGGGGGGCCGGTACGCAGTATTTT. Protein product: CSARDNAGGAGTQYF.

By sample fraction, this clonotype is medium-sized (0.01 to 0.1%). This chain joins TRBV6-1 and TRBJ1-2, with D possibly matching TRBD1 (5 bases). There are 15 residues in the CDR3. CDR1 is MNHNS, CDR2 SASEGT, per germline. V lost 6 bases and J lost 4, with 18 bases in between. In DNA, the CDR3 is TGTGCCAGCAGGGTCCGGGACGGCCAGAGCTATGGCTACACCTTC. As protein: CASRVRDGQSYGYTF.

V gene TRBV7-3 combines with J gene TRBJ2-1; perhaps D is TRBD1 or TRBD2 (5 bases each). The CDR3 spans 13 residues. The germline CDR1 and CDR2 sequences are SGHTA and FQGTGA. Trimming took off 4 bases at V and 7 bases at J, with 11 bases between the two ends. CDR3 region: CASSSEGWNEQFF. The CDR3 DNA is TGTGCCAGCAGCTCCGAGGGGTGGAATGAGCAGTTCTTC. Full variable domain (missing parts from reference TRBV7-3 and TRBJ2-1): GAGVSQTPSNKVTEKGKYVELRCDPISGHTALYWYRQSLGQGPEFLIYFQGTGAADDSGLPNDRFFAVRPEGSVSTLKIQRTERGDSAVYLCASSSEGWNEQFFGPGTRLTVL.

V is TRBV5-5 and J is TRBJ2-4; 9 positions match TRBD2. Germline V lookup: CDR1 SGHKS, CDR2 YYEKEE (reference sequence). The CDR3 runs to 15 residues. J gave up 16 bases and V 4 bases, and 18 bases lay outside the gene matches. The DNA of the CDR3 is TGTGCCAGCAGCCGAGGGGCTAGCGGGGCCCGGGAGGGTTACTTC. Translated: CASSRGASGAREGYF.

The chain uses TRBV2 and TRBJ2-5; D is ambiguous. Per the germline V gene, CDR1 is SNHLY and CDR2 is FYNNEI. The CDR3 is made up of 14 amino acids. With 8 bases removed from V and 3 bases from J, the gap between germline ends came to 16 bases. CDR3 bases: TGTGCCAGCCGACCCCCCAAGTCGGAAGAGACCCAGTACTTC. Residues: CASRPPKSEETQYF.

The J gene is TRBJ1-2, the V gene TRBV5-4; 9 bases agree with TRBD1. CDR1 is SGHNT and CDR2 is YYREEE in the germline V gene (reference sequence). The V and J ends lost 4 bases and 2 bases, in that order; junction bases with no gene match: 3. The CDR3 totals 14 residues. The CDR3 here is CASSPDRGNYGYTF. The CDR3 nucleotides read TGTGCCAGCAGCCCGGACAGGGGAAACTATGGCTACACCTTC.

This clonotype was counted only a few times. This rearrangement joins TRBV6-5 to TRBJ1-3; D not certain. Trimming shortened V by 0 bases and J by 3 bases, and 12 bases separated the two germline ends. Germline lookup yields CDR1 MNHEY and CDR2 SVGAGI. The CDR3 consists of 16 residues. The CDR3 is CASSYSKATVGNTIYF. CDR3 coding DNA: TGTGCCAGCAGTTACTCGAAAGCGACGGTTGGAAACACCATATATTTT.

This clonotype was counted only a few times. The chain is built from TRBV6-2 or TRBV6-3 and TRBJ2-5; D may correspond to TRBD1 or TRBD2 (6 bases each). Germline CDR1 MNHEY, CDR2 SVGEGT. V was shortened by 0 bases and J by 5 bases, with 7 bases between the two germline ends. CDR3 size: 13 residues. The DNA of the CDR3 is TGTGCCAGCAGTTACTCGGGGGGCGAGACCCAGTACTTC. Protein: CASSYSGGETQYF.

This clonotype was counted a few times. The chain joins TRBV6-1 to TRBJ1-6, with D possibly being TRBD1 (6 bases). CDR1 and CDR2 from the germline V gene are MNHNS and SASEGT. With 5 bases removed from V and 7 bases from J, the gap between germline ends came to 12 bases. This CDR3 has 14 residues. The DNA for the CDR3 is TGTGCCAGCAGTCGACAGGTGGTGAATTCACCCCTCCACTTT. This encodes CASSRQVVNSPLHF.

The sample holds a few counts of this clonotype. The rearrangement links TRBV6-5 to TRBJ2-7, with 8 bases fitting TRBD1. CDR1 is MNHEY and CDR2 is SVGAGI in the germline V gene. The CDR3 contains 15 residues. With 0 bases clipped from V and 4 bases from J, the junction kept 5 bases outside the gene matches. In DNA form, the CDR3 reads TGTGCCAGCAGTTACTCCTCCAGGGGGCTGTACGAGCAGTACTTC. It specifies CASSYSSRGLYEQYF.

The genes are TRBV7-8 and TRBJ2-3; no clear D. This CDR3 has 16 residues. Between the trimmed V and J ends, which lost 3 bases and 0 bases, there was a span of 13 bases. Germline V CDR1 and CDR2: SGHVS, FQNEAQ. CDR3 sequence: CASSFVFLTSTDTQYF. CDR3 DNA sequence: TGTGCCAGCAGCTTTGTTTTCTTGACTAGCACAGATACGCAGTATTTT.

The rearrangement joins TRBV11-2 to TRBJ1-1; 8 nucleotides align to TRBD1. This CDR3 has 15 residues. Germline V gives CDR1 SGHAT, CDR2 FQNNGV. V shed 4 bases, J shed 2 bases, and the junction held 6 bases outside the gene matches. CDR3 DNA: TGTGCCAGCAGCTCCCAGGGGGCCTTAAACACTGAAGCTTTCTTT. Its protein is CASSSQGALNTEAFF.

This chain connects TRBV19 to TRBJ1-2; 11 bases are a match to TRBD1. This CDR3 has 18 residues. Germline-derived CDR1 and CDR2 are LNHDA and SQIVND (reference sequence). The trim removed 5 bases at V and 5 bases at J, leaving 16 bases unmatched. In DNA, the CDR3 is TGTGCCAGTAGTTCTTTCCGGGACAGGGGGTTGGTTGTATATGGCTACACCTTC. Encoded protein: CASSSFRDRGLVVYGYTF.

This sequence joins TRBV7-3 and TRBJ2-3, with D unresolved. In germline, CDR1 is SGHTA, CDR2 FQGTGA. V gave up 5 bases and J gave up 1 base, with 10 bases separating them. CDR3 length: 14 residues. CDR3 bases: TGTGCCAGCAGCAAAAGTACTCGCACAGATACGCAGTATTTT. It codes for CASSKSTRTDTQYF. The full variable domain, rest sourced from reference TRBV7-3 and TRBJ2-3, is GAGVSQTPSNKVTEKGKYVELRCDPISGHTALYWYRQSLGQGPEFLIYFQGTGAADDSGLPNDRFFAVRPEGSVSTLKIQRTERGDSAVYLCASSKSTRTDTQYFGPGTRLTVL.

The rearrangement uses TRBV5-1 and TRBJ1-5; the match to TRBD1 covers 8 bases. This CDR3 is 17 amino acids long. Germline-derived CDR1 and CDR2 are SGHRS and YFSETQ. V lost 3 bases to trimming and J lost 7 bases; unmatched junction nucleotides: 15. CDR3 DNA sequence: TGCGCCAGCAGCTGGCGCCAAGACAGGGGAGATGGCCAGCCCCAGCATTTT. Amino acid sequence: CASSWRQDRGDGQPQHF. The complete variable domain, with remaining parts taken from reference TRBV5-1 and TRBJ1-5, reads KAGVTQTPRYLIKTRGQQVTLSCSPISGHRSVSWYQQTPGQGLQFLFEYFSETQRNKGNFPGRFSGRQFSNSRSEMNVSTLELGDSALYLCASSWRQDRGDGQPQHFGDGTRLSIL.

The rearrangement links TRBV9 to TRBJ1-3; 7 nucleotides align to TRBD1. Trimming took 0 bases from V and 0 from J; bases not matched to a gene: 3. Germline loops: CDR1 SGDLS, CDR2 YYNGEE. CDR3 length: 16 amino acids. The CDR3 coding sequence is TGTGCCAGCAGCGTAGGGACAGGCTTCTCTGGAAACACCATATATTTT. Its translation is CASSVGTGFSGNTIYF.

The chain uses TRBV23-1 and TRBJ1-1, with D perhaps matching TRBD1 (5 bases). TRBV23-1 is identified as an open reading frame with a role that is uncertain. V dropped 2 bases and J dropped 6 bases, with 10 bases sitting between them. CDR3 length equals 13 residues. The CDR3 spells CASSQTRGPEAFF. In DNA, the CDR3 is TGCGCCAGCAGTCAAACGCGGGGCCCTGAAGCTTTCTTT.

In DNA, the CDR3 is TGTGCCAGCCGACCAGAGACAGGCAATAATTCACCCCTCCACTTT. Its translation: CASRPETGNNSPLHF. The rearrangement links TRBV25-1 to TRBJ1-6; TRBD1 might be the D (6 bases). The CDR3 loop spans 15 amino acids. The V end lost 8 bases, the J end lost 5 bases, and 16 bases lay between the germline ends. CDR1 MGHDK and CDR2 SYGVNS come from the germline V gene.